This T cell receptor beta chain was found in a study of monozygotic twins with inflammatory bowel disease. TCRdb re-called the 5' RACE reads; every CDR3 protein appears as one record, without DNA. Found here are just over 300,000 distinct CDR3 sequences; the top ten clones hold 5% to 6%. Germline V CDR1 and CDR2: SEHNR, FQNEAQ (reference sequence). This CDR3 is 12 amino acids long. This receptor was taken from a human donor with ulcerative colitis or Crohn's disease, or a healthy co-twin of an affected twin (not recorded which). This chain joins TRBV7-9 and TRBJ2-1; TCRdb names TRBD2, which stays unverified in the absence of DNA. Sequenced input: blood. The CDR3 sequence is CASRLVAGEQFF. The complete variable domain, with remaining parts taken from reference TRBV7-9 and TRBJ2-1, reads DTGVSQNPRHKITKRGQNVTFRCDPISEHNRLYWYRQTLGQGPEFLTYFQNEAQLEKSRLLSDRFSAERPKGSFSTLEIQRTEQGDSAMYLCASRLVAGEQFFGPGTRLTVL.